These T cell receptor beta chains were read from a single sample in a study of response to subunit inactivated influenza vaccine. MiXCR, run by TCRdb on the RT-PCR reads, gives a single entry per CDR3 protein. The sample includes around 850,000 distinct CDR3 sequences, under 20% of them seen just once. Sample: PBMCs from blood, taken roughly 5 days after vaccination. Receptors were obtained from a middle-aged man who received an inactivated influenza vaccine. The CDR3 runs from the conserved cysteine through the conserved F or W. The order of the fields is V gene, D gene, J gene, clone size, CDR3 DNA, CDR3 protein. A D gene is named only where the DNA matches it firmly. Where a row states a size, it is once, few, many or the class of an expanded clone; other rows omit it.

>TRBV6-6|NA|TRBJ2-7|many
TGTGCCAGCAGCCCCCCGCGGGACGAGCAGTACTTC
CASSPPRDEQYF
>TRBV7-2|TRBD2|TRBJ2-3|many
TGTGCCAGCAGCTTAGCTTTTAGCGGGACAGATACGCAGTATTTT
CASSLAFSGTDTQYF
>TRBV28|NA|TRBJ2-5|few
TGTGCCAGCTTCTCGGGGGGCAGGCAAGAGACCCAGTACTTC
CASFSGGRQETQYF
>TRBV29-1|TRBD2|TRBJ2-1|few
TGCAGCTCCACCCTGGCTAGCGGGGGGGGTGAGCAGTTCTTC
CSSTLASGGGEQFF
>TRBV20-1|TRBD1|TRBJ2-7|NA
TGCAGTGCTAGTTGGGTCAGGGGGCCTATGCGGCAGTACTTC
CSASWVRGPMRQYF
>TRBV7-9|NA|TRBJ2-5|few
TGTGCCAGCAGCCCCCACGGCGTGAGGGGCCAAGAGACCCAGTACTTC
CASSPHGVRGQETQYF
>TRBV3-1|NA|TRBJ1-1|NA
TGTGCCAGCAGTCGACAGTGGAGCACTGAAGCTTTCTTT
CASSRQWSTEAFF
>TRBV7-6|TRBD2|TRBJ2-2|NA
TGTGCCAGCAGCTTAGTTAGCGGGAGTGGCGGGGAGCTGTTTTTT
CASSLVSGSGGELFF
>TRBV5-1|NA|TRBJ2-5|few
TGCGCCAGCAGCTTGGACTCTTCAGAGACCCAGTACTTC
CASSLDSSETQYF
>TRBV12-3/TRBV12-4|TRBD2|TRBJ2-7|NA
TGTGCCAGCAGTATCGGACTAGCGGGATCTGAGCAGTACTTC
CASSIGLAGSEQYF
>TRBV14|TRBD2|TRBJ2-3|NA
TGTGCCAGCAGCCAACTGACGGGGGGGCCTGGGAGAGATACGCAGTATTTT
CASSQLTGGPGRDTQYF
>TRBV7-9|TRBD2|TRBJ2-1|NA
TGTGCCAGCAGCTCAGCGGGGGCTGAGCAGTTCTTC
CASSSAGAEQFF
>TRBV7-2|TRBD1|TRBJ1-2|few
TGTGCCAGCAGCCAGGGACAGGCGTCACATGGCTACACCTTC
CASSQGQASHGYTF
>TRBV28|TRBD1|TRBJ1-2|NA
TGTGCCAGCAGTTCTTCCTCAACAGGGGAATTCCTATATGGCTACACCTTC
CASSSSSTGEFLYGYTF
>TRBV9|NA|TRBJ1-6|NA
TGTGCCAGCAGCGCATGGACCGAAGGTTCTGCCCTCCACTTT
CASSAWTEGSALHF
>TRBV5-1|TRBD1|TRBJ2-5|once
TGCGCCAGCAGCTTGGCCGCAAGTCGGACAGGAAAAGAGACCCAGTACTTC
CASSLAASRTGKETQYF
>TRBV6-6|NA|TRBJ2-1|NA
TGTGCCAGCGGAGACCCCGGGGGCTCGGAGCAGTTCTTC
CASGDPGGSEQFF
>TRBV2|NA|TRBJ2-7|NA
TGTGCCAGCTTTCGCAGGGGGGACGAGCAGTACTTC
CASFRRGDEQYF
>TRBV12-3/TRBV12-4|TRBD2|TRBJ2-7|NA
TGTGCCAGCAGATCGGGGGGGGACTACGAGCAGTACTTC
CASRSGGDYEQYF
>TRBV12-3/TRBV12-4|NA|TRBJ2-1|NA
TGTGCCAGCAGTTTTGTTGAATCCTACAATGAGCAGTTCTTC
CASSFVESYNEQFF
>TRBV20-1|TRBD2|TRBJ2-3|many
TGCAGTGCTCCTAAGAGCGGGATGAATACGCAGTATTTT
CSAPKSGMNTQYF
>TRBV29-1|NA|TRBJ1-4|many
TGCAGCGTTGCCTACCGGGGCCCGGGGGAAAAACTGTTTTTT
CSVAYRGPGEKLFF
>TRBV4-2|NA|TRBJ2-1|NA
TGTGCCAGCAGCCACGCGGAGCGCCCATACAATGAGCAGTTCTTC
CASSHAERPYNEQFF
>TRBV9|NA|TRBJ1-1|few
TGTGCCAGCAGCGTAGATTCGATCGCTGAAGCTTTCTTT
CASSVDSIAEAFF
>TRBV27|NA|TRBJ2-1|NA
TGTGCCAGCAGTTTTGGGGAAGGGGCCTACAATGAGCAGTTCTTC
CASSFGEGAYNEQFF
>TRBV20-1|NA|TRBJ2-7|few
TGCAGTGCTAGAGATTCGGCAGGCAAGGCCTACGAGCAGTACTTC
CSARDSAGKAYEQYF
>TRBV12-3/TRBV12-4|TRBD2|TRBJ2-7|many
TGTGCCAGCAGCCTTGGACTAGCGGGAATCTACGAGCAGTACTTC
CASSLGLAGIYEQYF
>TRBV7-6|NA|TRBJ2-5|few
TGTGCCAGCAGCTTAGAAGTGGGGCACTCCCCAGAGACCCAGTACTTC
CASSLEVGHSPETQYF
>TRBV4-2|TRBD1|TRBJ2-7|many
TGTGCCAGCAGCGCTAGGACAGGGGACACCTACGAGCAGTACTTC
CASSARTGDTYEQYF
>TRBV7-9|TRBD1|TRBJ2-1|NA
TGTGCCAGCAGCCTGAGGGACAGTCTGCTTGAGCAGTTCTTC
CASSLRDSLLEQFF
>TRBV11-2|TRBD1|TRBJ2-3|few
TGTGCCAGCAGCTCCTACAGGGGGCGGGCGACAGATACGCAGTATTTT
CASSSYRGRATDTQYF
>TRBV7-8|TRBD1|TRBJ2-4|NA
TGTGCCAGCAGCTCGGGACAGTCGATAGCCAAAAACATTCAGTACTTC
CASSSGQSIAKNIQYF
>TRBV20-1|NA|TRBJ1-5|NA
TGCAGTGCTAGAGATTTGAGGGGCAATCAGCCCCAGCATTTT
CSARDLRGNQPQHF
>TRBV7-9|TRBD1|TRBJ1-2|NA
TGTGCCAGCAGCGTCGGACAGGGGGAGGCCTATGGCTACACCTTC
CASSVGQGEAYGYTF
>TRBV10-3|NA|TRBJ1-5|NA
TGTGCCATCAGTGCGACCGGACTCATGGGCAATCAGCCCCAGCATTTT
CAISATGLMGNQPQHF
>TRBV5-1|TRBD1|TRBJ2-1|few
TGCGCCAGCAGCCAGACCTTCGGGACAGGGGGTCTCTATGAGCAGTTCTTC
CASSQTFGTGGLYEQFF
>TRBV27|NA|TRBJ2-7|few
TGTGCCAGCAGTTTAACCGGGACGCGTCCCTACGAGCAGTACTTC
CASSLTGTRPYEQYF
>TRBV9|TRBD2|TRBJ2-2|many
TGTGCCAGCAGCGTAGGGCTAGCGGGAGGAACCGGGGAGCTGTTTTTT
CASSVGLAGGTGELFF
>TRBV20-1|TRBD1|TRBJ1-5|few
TGCAGTGCTCGGGGGGGGACAGTCAATCAGCCCCAGCATTTT
CSARGGTVNQPQHF
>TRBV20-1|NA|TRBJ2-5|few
TGCAGTGCTACCGGACGGACTAAAGAGACCCAGTACTTC
CSATGRTKETQYF
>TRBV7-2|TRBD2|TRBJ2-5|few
TGTGCCAGCAGCACCGACCTTCTAGCGGGGGGCGGGGAGACCCAGTACTTC
CASSTDLLAGGGETQYF
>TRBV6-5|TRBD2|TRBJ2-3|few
TGTGCCAGCAGTTACACGGTAGCGGGGAACACAGATACGCAGTATTTT
CASSYTVAGNTDTQYF
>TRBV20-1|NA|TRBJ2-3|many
TGCAGTGCTGACCAGCGGGCCCGCACAGATACGCAGTATTTT
CSADQRARTDTQYF
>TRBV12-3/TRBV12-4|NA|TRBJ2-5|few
TGTGCCAGCAGGCCCAGCCGCACCATTCGGGAGACCCAGTACTTC
CASRPSRTIRETQYF
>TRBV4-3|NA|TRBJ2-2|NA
TGCGCCAGCAGCCAAGGAGTGGTGGGCGCTTCCGCCGGGGAGCTGTTTTTT
CASSQGVVGASAGELFF
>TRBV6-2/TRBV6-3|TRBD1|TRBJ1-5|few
TGTGCCAGCAGTTTGGAAAGGGGGCGCTTGGACCAGCCCCAGCATTTT
CASSLERGRLDQPQHF